This T cell receptor (beta chain) appears in the sequencing data of a study of control samples from healthy donors and cancer patients. Looked up from germline, CDR1 is SGHRS and CDR2 is YFSETQ. The CDR3 runs 15 residues. Losses at the gene ends were 2 bases for V and 1 base for J; bases not matched to a gene: 4. Produced via immunoSEQ multiplex PCR; TCRdb's table is partial and in-frame only. The sample records some 150,000 clones, 96% being singletons. The chain recombines TRBV5-1 with TRBJ2-7; 9 bases are shared with TRBD1. The TCR sequence derives from a woman in her twenties or thirties in good health. The sample taken for sequencing was blood. The CDR3 loop is CASSLGTGMSYEQYF. The CDR3 nucleotides read TGCGCCAGCAGCTTAGGGACAGGGATGTCCTACGAGCAGTACTTC.